This T cell receptor (beta chain) was recorded in a study of cytomegalovirus exposure and HLA in healthy donors. Overall study: Ancestry clustering placed 81% of approximately 420 genotyped donors in the Caucasian-associated cluster.

Of note for this clone: Its antigen remains unknown.

Regarding the study as a whole: Later on, an analysis tied 15,000 or so TCR beta sequences to HLA alleles at 0.05 false discovery rate. It was in a later analysis that TCR association rates were seen to vary by HLA locus, highest for DRB1 and lowest for HLA-C.

Trimming took off 3 bases at V and 1 base at J, with 18 bases between the two ends. Germline CDR1 is SGHVS and CDR2 is FQNEAQ. The CDR3 consists of 17 residues. The PCR used 60 Vbeta and 13 Jbeta primers. Clones were sequenced by immunoSEQ multiplex PCR, and TCRdb holds only the in-frame ones, with some missing. The data show 100,000 to 150,000 clones, around 76% seen once. Material for sequencing was PBMCs. This TCR came from a woman aged 55-69 years in good health and CMV-seropositive. The chain recombines TRBV7-8 with TRBJ1-1, with D perhaps TRBD1 (6 bases). CDR3: CASSFAGRGGSNTEAFF. The CDR3 DNA follows: TGTGCCAGCAGCTTTGCGGGCAGGGGCGGATCGAACACTGAAGCTTTCTTT.